This is a list of T cell receptor beta chains from one sample in a study of Ad26.COV2.S vaccination and SARS-CoV-2 variants. Some clones are missing from TCRdb's copy, which holds only in-frame ones; the method was immunoSEQ multiplex PCR. Among about 180,000 clones listed, roughly 89% were seen once. The sequences come from peripheral blood, collected after recovery from COVID-19. These TCRs come from a human donor who had recovered from COVID-19. CDR3s include the opening cysteine and the closing phenylalanine or tryptophan. The order of the fields is clone size, V gene, J gene, D gene, CDR3 DNA, CDR3 protein. A D gene is named only where the DNA matches it firmly. Size tells how often a clone was seen (once, few, many) or the class of an expanded clone, and some rows leave it out.

abundance: .
v_gene: TRBV6-2/TRBV6-3
j_gene: TRBJ1-2
d_gene: .
CDR3nt: TGTGCCAGCAGTTACGCCCCCGGCAGAAACTATGGCTACACCTTC
CDR3aa: CASSYAPGRNYGYTF

abundance: .
v_gene: TRBV2
j_gene: TRBJ2-1
d_gene: TRBD2
CDR3nt: TGTGCCAGCATAGCAGAGGCTAGCGGGGGTAATGAGCAGTTCTTC
CDR3aa: CASIAEASGGNEQFF

abundance: .
v_gene: TRBV6-2/TRBV6-3
j_gene: TRBJ2-3
d_gene: TRBD2
CDR3nt: TGTGCCAGCAGCCCCGGATGGGGGGGTTCTAGCACAGATACGCAGTATTTT
CDR3aa: CASSPGWGGSSTDTQYF

abundance: .
v_gene: TRBV14
j_gene: TRBJ2-5
d_gene: TRBD2
CDR3nt: TGTGCCAGCAGCCACCTAGCGGGGGGCCAAGAGACCCAGTACTTC
CDR3aa: CASSHLAGGQETQYF

abundance: .
v_gene: TRBV28
j_gene: TRBJ2-1
d_gene: TRBD2
CDR3nt: TGTGCCAGCAGTTTAGGGTCGGGAGGGGTCAATGAGCAGTTCTTC
CDR3aa: CASSLGSGGVNEQFF

abundance: .
v_gene: TRBV6-1
j_gene: TRBJ2-5
d_gene: .
CDR3nt: TGTGCCAGCAGTGAACAGGGGAGCGGAGAGACCCAGTACTTC
CDR3aa: CASSEQGSGETQYF

abundance: .
v_gene: TRBV5-6
j_gene: TRBJ2-5
d_gene: TRBD2
CDR3nt: TGTGCCAGCAGCAATGTGCGTGTCGGGAGGGCGAAGGAGACCCAGTACTTC
CDR3aa: CASSNVRVGRAKETQYF

abundance: few
v_gene: TRBV23-1
j_gene: TRBJ1-1
d_gene: .
CDR3nt: TGCGCCAGCAGTCAAAGCCCCCCGGTTGGGTCGGGGTCTGAAGCTTTCTTT
CDR3aa: CASSQSPPVGSGSEAFF

abundance: once
v_gene: TRBV5-4
j_gene: TRBJ2-2
d_gene: TRBD1
CDR3nt: TGTGCCAGCAGCCTGGGACAGATGAACACCGGGGAGCTGTTTTTT
CDR3aa: CASSLGQMNTGELFF

abundance: .
v_gene: TRBV7-2
j_gene: TRBJ2-7
d_gene: TRBD1
CDR3nt: TGTGCCAGCAGCCTCGGGACCGGGACAGTCTACGAGCAGTACTTC
CDR3aa: CASSLGTGTVYEQYF

abundance: .
v_gene: TRBV3-1/TRBV3-2
j_gene: TRBJ2-1
d_gene: .
CDR3nt: TGTGCCAGCAGCCCCTTTACCCGGCTGAGGAATGAGCAGTTCTTC
CDR3aa: CASSPFTRLRNEQFF

abundance: once
v_gene: TRBV5-1
j_gene: TRBJ2-1
d_gene: TRBD2
CDR3nt: TGCGCCAGCAGCCCCAGCGGGAGGGCCGGGGGGGATGAGCAGTTCTTC
CDR3aa: CASSPSGRAGGDEQFF

abundance: .
v_gene: TRBV11-3
j_gene: TRBJ2-1
d_gene: TRBD1
CDR3nt: TGTGCCAGCAGCACCAGGGACAGCTACAATGAGCAGTTCTTC
CDR3aa: CASSTRDSYNEQFF

abundance: .
v_gene: TRBV6-5
j_gene: TRBJ1-2
d_gene: .
CDR3nt: TGTGCCAGCAGTATCAGGACAAGCTATGGCTACACCTTC
CDR3aa: CASSIRTSYGYTF

abundance: .
v_gene: TRBV11-1
j_gene: TRBJ2-4
d_gene: TRBD1
CDR3nt: TGTGCCAGCAGCTTAGCGAAGGGTACAGGGGGTCGAAACATTCAGTACTTC
CDR3aa: CASSLAKGTGGRNIQYF

abundance: .
v_gene: TRBV6-6
j_gene: TRBJ2-7
d_gene: .
CDR3nt: TGTGCCAGCAGTCCCCAGGGGTACGAGCAGTACTTC
CDR3aa: CASSPQGYEQYF

abundance: .
v_gene: TRBV11-2
j_gene: TRBJ2-1
d_gene: .
CDR3nt: TGTGCCAGCAGCCCCAAGTACAGGGGAGGGGAGAATGAGCAGTTCTTC
CDR3aa: CASSPKYRGGENEQFF

abundance: .
v_gene: TRBV30
j_gene: TRBJ1-2
d_gene: .
CDR3nt: TGTGCCTGGACCCCCGAGGGGAACTATGGCTACACCTTC
CDR3aa: CAWTPEGNYGYTF

abundance: .
v_gene: TRBV7-6
j_gene: TRBJ1-1
d_gene: .
CDR3nt: TGTGCCAGCAGCTTAGCGTCAGACTTGAACACTGAAGCTTTCTTT
CDR3aa: CASSLASDLNTEAFF

abundance: .
v_gene: TRBV6-5
j_gene: TRBJ1-2
d_gene: .
CDR3nt: TGTGCCAGCGGCGAGGGGTATGGCTACACCTTC
CDR3aa: CASGEGYGYTF

abundance: .
v_gene: TRBV19
j_gene: TRBJ2-1
d_gene: .
CDR3nt: TGTGCCAGTAGTGCCTCGTCGAGCTCCTACAATGAGCAGTTCTTC
CDR3aa: CASSASSSSYNEQFF

abundance: .
v_gene: TRBV19
j_gene: TRBJ1-3
d_gene: .
CDR3nt: TGTGCCAGTAGTCTGATCAGCTCTGGAAACACCATATATTTT
CDR3aa: CASSLISSGNTIYF

abundance: .
v_gene: TRBV29-1
j_gene: TRBJ2-5
d_gene: .
CDR3nt: TGCAGCGTTGAAAGTGGGAGGAGGGAGACCCAGTACTTC
CDR3aa: CSVESGRRETQYF

abundance: .
v_gene: TRBV9
j_gene: TRBJ2-3
d_gene: TRBD2
CDR3nt: TGTGCCAGCAGCCCTCCCATCTGGGGACTAGCGGGAGGAAGCACAGATACGCAGTATTTT
CDR3aa: CASSPPIWGLAGGSTDTQYF

abundance: .
v_gene: TRBV27
j_gene: TRBJ1-4
d_gene: .
CDR3nt: TGTGCCAGCAGCTTCCTGGGGGGGCGCAATGAAAAACTGTTTTTT
CDR3aa: CASSFLGGRNEKLFF

abundance: .
v_gene: TRBV27
j_gene: TRBJ2-2
d_gene: .
CDR3nt: TGTGCCAGCAGAGTTGGGGAGAACACCGGGGAGCTGTTTTTT
CDR3aa: CASRVGENTGELFF

abundance: .
v_gene: TRBV5-1
j_gene: TRBJ1-4
d_gene: .
CDR3nt: TGCGCCAGCAGCCCTGATACAACTAATGAAAAACTGTTTTTT
CDR3aa: CASSPDTTNEKLFF

abundance: .
v_gene: TRBV25-1
j_gene: TRBJ2-6
d_gene: .
CDR3nt: TGTGCCAGCAGTGCCCCCCCCGGGAGTGGGGCCAACGTCCTGACTTTC
CDR3aa: CASSAPPGSGANVLTF

abundance: once
v_gene: TRBV5-1
j_gene: TRBJ2-3
d_gene: TRBD1
CDR3nt: TGCGCCAGCGGCAGGGACAGCGGTACGCAGTATTTT
CDR3aa: CASGRDSGTQYF

abundance: once
v_gene: TRBV19
j_gene: TRBJ2-1
d_gene: TRBD2
CDR3nt: TGTGCCAGTAGTATAGATCCTCTGGGGACTAGAATGGTCTTC
CDR3aa: CASSIDPLGTRMVF

abundance: .
v_gene: TRBV11-3
j_gene: TRBJ2-3
d_gene: .
CDR3nt: TGTGCCAGCAGCTTGCAGGGTCGCACAGATACGCAGTATTTT
CDR3aa: CASSLQGRTDTQYF

abundance: .
v_gene: TRBV15
j_gene: TRBJ1-1
d_gene: .
CDR3nt: TGTGCCACCAGCAGAGCGGGCCCAGGCGAAGCTTTCTTT
CDR3aa: CATSRAGPGEAFF

abundance: .
v_gene: TRBV5-1
j_gene: TRBJ1-1
d_gene: .
CDR3nt: TGCGCCAGCACCCCCCTACCGAACACTGAAGCTTTCTTT
CDR3aa: CASTPLPNTEAFF

abundance: .
v_gene: TRBV6-5
j_gene: TRBJ1-5
d_gene: .
CDR3nt: TGTGCCACCCGACGTGATAGCAATCAGCCCCAGCATTTT
CDR3aa: CATRRDSNQPQHF

abundance: few
v_gene: TRBV4-1
j_gene: TRBJ1-6
d_gene: .
CDR3nt: TGCGCCAGCAGCCAAGTAGACAGCGAATATAATTCACCCCTCCACTTT
CDR3aa: CASSQVDSEYNSPLHF

abundance: once
v_gene: TRBV27
j_gene: TRBJ2-5
d_gene: TRBD2
CDR3nt: TGTGCCAGCACCTCGACCGCGGGGGGAGGAGAGACCCAGTACTTC
CDR3aa: CASTSTAGGGETQYF

abundance: .
v_gene: TRBV27
j_gene: TRBJ1-1
d_gene: .
CDR3nt: TGTGCCAGCAGTTTTGGGACTGAAGCTTTCTTT
CDR3aa: CASSFGTEAFF

abundance: .
v_gene: TRBV7-9
j_gene: TRBJ2-2
d_gene: .
CDR3nt: TGTGCCAGCAGCTTCCGGGAGACGAGCGGGGAGCTGTTTTTT
CDR3aa: CASSFRETSGELFF

abundance: .
v_gene: TRBV18
j_gene: TRBJ2-7
d_gene: .
CDR3nt: TGTGCCAGCTCACCAAGTACGCGACGAACCGGAGAAGAGCAGTACTTC
CDR3aa: CASSPSTRRTGEEQYF

abundance: .
v_gene: TRBV7-2
j_gene: TRBJ1-6
d_gene: .
CDR3nt: TGTGCCAGCAGCTTAGGACAGGCCTATAATTCACCCCTCCACTTT
CDR3aa: CASSLGQAYNSPLHF

abundance: .
v_gene: TRBV19
j_gene: TRBJ1-2
d_gene: .
CDR3nt: TGTGCCAGTAGTATGGACGACAGGATCTATGGCTACACCTTC
CDR3aa: CASSMDDRIYGYTF

abundance: .
v_gene: TRBV24-1
j_gene: TRBJ2-3
d_gene: .
CDR3nt: TGTGCCACCAGCACCAGAGACTCCACAGATACGCAGTATTTT
CDR3aa: CATSTRDSTDTQYF

abundance: .
v_gene: TRBV6-1
j_gene: TRBJ1-6
d_gene: .
CDR3nt: TGTGCCAGCAGTGACGACAGCCTAAATTCACCCCTCCACTTT
CDR3aa: CASSDDSLNSPLHF

abundance: .
v_gene: TRBV10-3
j_gene: TRBJ1-2
d_gene: TRBD1
CDR3nt: TGTGCCTCATCCCGGGACAGGGACTATGGCTACACCTTC
CDR3aa: CASSRDRDYGYTF

abundance: .
v_gene: TRBV9
j_gene: TRBJ1-5
d_gene: .
CDR3nt: TGTGCCAGCAGCGTCGCCCCGATCGGCAATCAGCCCCAGCATTTT
CDR3aa: CASSVAPIGNQPQHF

abundance: .
v_gene: TRBV14
j_gene: TRBJ2-1
d_gene: TRBD2
CDR3nt: TGTGCCAGCAGCCAAGGGAATCCTAGCGGGACATACAATGAGCAGTTCTTC
CDR3aa: CASSQGNPSGTYNEQFF

abundance: once
v_gene: TRBV29-1
j_gene: TRBJ2-7
d_gene: .
CDR3nt: TGCAGCGTTGAAGCCCACGGTTCCTCCTACGAGCAGTACTTC
CDR3aa: CSVEAHGSSYEQYF

abundance: .
v_gene: TRBV7-2
j_gene: TRBJ2-5
d_gene: .
CDR3nt: TGTGCCAGCAGCTACACAGGGAGGGGGGGTCGAGAGACCCAGTACTTC
CDR3aa: CASSYTGRGGRETQYF

abundance: .
v_gene: TRBV25-1
j_gene: TRBJ1-6
d_gene: .
CDR3nt: TGTGCCAGCAGTGAAAGGCCACGAAATTCACCCCTCCACTTT
CDR3aa: CASSERPRNSPLHF